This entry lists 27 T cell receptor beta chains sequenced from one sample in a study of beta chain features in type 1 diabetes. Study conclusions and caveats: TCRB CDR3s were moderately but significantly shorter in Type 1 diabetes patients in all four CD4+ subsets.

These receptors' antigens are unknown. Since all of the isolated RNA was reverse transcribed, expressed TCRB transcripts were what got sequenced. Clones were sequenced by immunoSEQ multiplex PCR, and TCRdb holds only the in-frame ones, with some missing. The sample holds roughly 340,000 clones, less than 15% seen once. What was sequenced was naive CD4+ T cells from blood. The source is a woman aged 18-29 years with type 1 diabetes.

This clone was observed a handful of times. CDR3 protein: CASSSIAGGRYEQYV. CDR3 nucleotides: TGTGCCAGCAGCTCCATAGCGGGAGGCCGCTACGAGCAGTACGTC. The chain has TRBV7-9 and TRBJ2-7; TRBD2 agrees at 10 bases. V gave up 4 bases and J gave up 3 bases; unmatched junction bases: 6. Germline V gene sequence: CDR1 SEHNR, CDR2 FQNEAQ (reference sequence). The CDR3 length is 15 residues.

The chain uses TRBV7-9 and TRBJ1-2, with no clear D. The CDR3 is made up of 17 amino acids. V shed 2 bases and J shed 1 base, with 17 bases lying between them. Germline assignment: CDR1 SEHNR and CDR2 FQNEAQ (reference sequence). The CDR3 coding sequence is TGTGCCAGCAGCTTACTCCCCTCCTTACAGAGTAACTATGGCTACACCTTC. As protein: CASSLLPSLQSNYGYTF.

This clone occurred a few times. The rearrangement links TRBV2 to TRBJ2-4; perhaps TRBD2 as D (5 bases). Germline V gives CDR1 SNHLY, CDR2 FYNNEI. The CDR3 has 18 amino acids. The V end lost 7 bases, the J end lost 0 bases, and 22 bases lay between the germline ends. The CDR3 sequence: CASKERAGVPLAKNIQYF. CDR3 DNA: TGTGCCAGCAAGGAAAGGGCGGGCGTTCCCCTAGCCAAAAACATTCAGTACTTC.

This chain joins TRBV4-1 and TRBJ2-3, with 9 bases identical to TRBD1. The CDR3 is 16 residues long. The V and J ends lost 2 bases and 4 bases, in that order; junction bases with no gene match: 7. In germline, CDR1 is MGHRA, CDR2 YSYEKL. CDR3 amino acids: CASSQLGTGSADTQYF. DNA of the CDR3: TGCGCCAGCAGCCAACTTGGGACAGGGAGCGCAGATACGCAGTATTTT.

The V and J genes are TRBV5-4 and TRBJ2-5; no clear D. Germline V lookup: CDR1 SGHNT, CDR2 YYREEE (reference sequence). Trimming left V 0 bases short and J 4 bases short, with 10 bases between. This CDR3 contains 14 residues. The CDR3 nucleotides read TGTGCCAGCAGCTTGGACAGTGGGTCAGAGACCCAGTACTTC. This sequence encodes CASSLDSGSETQYF.

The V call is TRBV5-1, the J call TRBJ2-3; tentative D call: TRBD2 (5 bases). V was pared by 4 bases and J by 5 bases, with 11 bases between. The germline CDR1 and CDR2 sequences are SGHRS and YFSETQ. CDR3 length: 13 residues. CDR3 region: CASSPVLGDTQYF. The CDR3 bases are TGCGCCAGCAGCCCCGTACTAGGAGATACGCAGTATTTT.

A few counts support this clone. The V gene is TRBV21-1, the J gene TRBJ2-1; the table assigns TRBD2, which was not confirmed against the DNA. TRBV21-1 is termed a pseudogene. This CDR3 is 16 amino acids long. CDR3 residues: CASSSTTSGIGNEQFF. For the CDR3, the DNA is TGTGCCAGCAGCTCCACGACTAGCGGGATAGGCAATGAGCAGTTCTTC.

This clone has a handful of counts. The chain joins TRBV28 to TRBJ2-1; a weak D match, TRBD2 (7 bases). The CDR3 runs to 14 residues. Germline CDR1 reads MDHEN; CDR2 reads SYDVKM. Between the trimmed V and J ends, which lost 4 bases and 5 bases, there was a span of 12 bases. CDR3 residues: CASSWEGGNNEQFF. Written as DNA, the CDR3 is TGTGCCAGCAGTTGGGAGGGGGGGAACAATGAGCAGTTCTTC.

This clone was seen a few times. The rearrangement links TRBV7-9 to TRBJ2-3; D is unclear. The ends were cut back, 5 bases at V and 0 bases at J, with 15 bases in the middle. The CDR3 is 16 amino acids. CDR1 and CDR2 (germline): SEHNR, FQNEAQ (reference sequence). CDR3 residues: CASSIGDSPSTDTQYF. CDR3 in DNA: TGTGCCAGCAGCATCGGAGACTCACCTAGCACAGATACGCAGTATTTT.

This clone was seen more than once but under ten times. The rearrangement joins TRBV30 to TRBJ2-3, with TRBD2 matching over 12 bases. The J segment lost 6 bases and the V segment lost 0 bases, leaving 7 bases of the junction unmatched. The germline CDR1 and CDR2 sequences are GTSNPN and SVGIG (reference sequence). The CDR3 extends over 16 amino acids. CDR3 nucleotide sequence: TGTGCCTGGAGTGTTGGACTAGCGGGACATTCGGATACGCAGTATTTT. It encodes CAWSVGLAGHSDTQYF.

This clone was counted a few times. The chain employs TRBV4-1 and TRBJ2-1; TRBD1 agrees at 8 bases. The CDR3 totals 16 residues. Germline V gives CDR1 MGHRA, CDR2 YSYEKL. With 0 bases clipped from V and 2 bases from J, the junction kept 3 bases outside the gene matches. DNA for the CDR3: TGCGCCAGCAGCCAAGACGGGACAGGCCCCTACAATGAGCAGTTCTTC. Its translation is CASSQDGTGPYNEQFF.

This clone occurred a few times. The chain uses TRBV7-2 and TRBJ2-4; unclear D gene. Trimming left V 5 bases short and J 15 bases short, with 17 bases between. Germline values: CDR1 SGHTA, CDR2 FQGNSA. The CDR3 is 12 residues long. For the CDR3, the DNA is TGTGCCAGCAGCGATAGTAATAAGTTGCGGTACTTC. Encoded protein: CASSDSNKLRYF.

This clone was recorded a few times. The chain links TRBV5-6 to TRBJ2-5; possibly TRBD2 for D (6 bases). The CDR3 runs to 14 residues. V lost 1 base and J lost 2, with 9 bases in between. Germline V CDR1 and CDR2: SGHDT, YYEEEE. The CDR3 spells CASSLWGVQETQYF. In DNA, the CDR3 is TGTGCCAGCAGCTTGTGGGGGGTGCAAGAGACCCAGTACTTC.

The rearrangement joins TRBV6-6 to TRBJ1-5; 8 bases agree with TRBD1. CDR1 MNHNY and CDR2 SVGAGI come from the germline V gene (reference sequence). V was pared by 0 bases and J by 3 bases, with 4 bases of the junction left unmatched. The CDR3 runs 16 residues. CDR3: CASSYSRGPSNQPQHF. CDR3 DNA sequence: TGTGCCAGCAGTTACTCCAGGGGGCCGTCCAATCAGCCCCAGCATTTT.

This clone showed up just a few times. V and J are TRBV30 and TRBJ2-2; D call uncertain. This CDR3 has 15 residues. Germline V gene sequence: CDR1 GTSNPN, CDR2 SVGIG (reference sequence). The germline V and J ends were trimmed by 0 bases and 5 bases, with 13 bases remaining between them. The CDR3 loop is CAWSVERFVTGELFF. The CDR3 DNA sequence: TGTGCCTGGAGTGTTGAGAGATTTGTAACCGGGGAGCTGTTTTTT.

This CDR3 reads CATSREGGGFYEQYV. The CDR3 DNA reads TGTGCCACCAGCAGAGAAGGGGGCGGATTCTACGAGCAGTACGTC. The chain recombines TRBV15 with TRBJ2-7; 7 bases align to TRBD1. Germline CDR1 LNHNV, CDR2 YYDKDF (reference sequence). The CDR3 is 15 residues long. J lost 3 bases, V lost 0 bases, and 5 bases had no gene match.

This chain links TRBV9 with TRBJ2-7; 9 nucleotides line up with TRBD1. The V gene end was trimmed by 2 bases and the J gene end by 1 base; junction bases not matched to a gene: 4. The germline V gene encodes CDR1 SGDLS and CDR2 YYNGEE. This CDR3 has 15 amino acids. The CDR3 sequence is CASSVGQGTSYEQYF. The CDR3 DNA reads TGTGCCAGCAGCGTGGGACAGGGAACTTCCTACGAGCAGTACTTC.

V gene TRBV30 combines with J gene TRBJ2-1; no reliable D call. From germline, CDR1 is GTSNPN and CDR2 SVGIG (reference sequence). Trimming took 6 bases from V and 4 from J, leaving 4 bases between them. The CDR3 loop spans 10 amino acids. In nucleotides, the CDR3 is TGTGCCTGCCTGTACAATGAGCAGTTCTTC. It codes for CACLYNEQFF. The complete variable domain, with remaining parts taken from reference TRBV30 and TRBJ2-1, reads SQTIHQWPATLVQPVGSPLSLECTVEGTSNPNLYWYRQAAGRGLQLLFYSVGIGQISSEVPQNLSASRPQDRQFILSSKKLLLSDSGFYLCACLYNEQFFGPGTRLTVL.

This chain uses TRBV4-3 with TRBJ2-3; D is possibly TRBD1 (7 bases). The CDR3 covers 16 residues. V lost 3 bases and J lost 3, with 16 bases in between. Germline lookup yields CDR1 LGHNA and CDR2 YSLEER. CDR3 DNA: TGCGCCAGCAGCCAGGGGGGTAGGGGGCTTACAGATACGCAGTATTTT. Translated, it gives CASSQGGRGLTDTQYF.

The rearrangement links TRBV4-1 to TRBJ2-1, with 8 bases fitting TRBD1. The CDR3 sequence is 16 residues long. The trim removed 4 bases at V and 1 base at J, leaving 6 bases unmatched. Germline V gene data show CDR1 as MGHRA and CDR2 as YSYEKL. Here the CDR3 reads CASSRGQGRSYNEQFF. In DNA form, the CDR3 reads TGCGCCAGCAGCCGTGGACAGGGAAGGTCCTACAATGAGCAGTTCTTC.

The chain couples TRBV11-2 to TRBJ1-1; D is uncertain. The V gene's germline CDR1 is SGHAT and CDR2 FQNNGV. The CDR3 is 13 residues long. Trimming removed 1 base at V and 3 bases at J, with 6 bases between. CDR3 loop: CASSLVEDTEAFF. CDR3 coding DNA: TGTGCCAGCAGCTTAGTTGAGGACACTGAAGCTTTCTTT. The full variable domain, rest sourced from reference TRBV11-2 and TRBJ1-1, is EAGVAQSPRYKIIEKRQSVAFWCNPISGHATLYWYQQILGQGPKLLIQFQNNGVVDDSQLPKDRFSAERLKGVDSTLKIQPAKLEDSAVYLCASSLVEDTEAFFGQGTRLTVV.

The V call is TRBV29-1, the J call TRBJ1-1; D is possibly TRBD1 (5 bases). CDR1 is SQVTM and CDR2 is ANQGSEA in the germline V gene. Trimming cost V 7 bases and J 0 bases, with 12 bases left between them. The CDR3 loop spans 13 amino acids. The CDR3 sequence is CSAGQGMNTEAFF. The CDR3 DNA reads TGCAGCGCAGGCCAGGGTATGAACACTGAAGCTTTCTTT. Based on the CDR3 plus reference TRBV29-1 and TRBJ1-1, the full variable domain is SAVISQKPSRDICQRGTSLTIQCQVDSQVTMMFWYRQQPGQSLTLIATANQGSEATYESGFVIDKFPISRPNLTFSTLTVSNMSPEDSSIYLCSAGQGMNTEAFFGQGTRLTVV.

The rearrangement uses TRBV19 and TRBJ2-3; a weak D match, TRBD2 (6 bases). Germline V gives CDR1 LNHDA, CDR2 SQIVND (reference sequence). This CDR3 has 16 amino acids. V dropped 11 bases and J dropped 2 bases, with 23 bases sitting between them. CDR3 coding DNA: TGTGCCTCTAACCACCTCGGCGGGAACATCACAGATACGCAGTATTTT. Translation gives CASNHLGGNITDTQYF. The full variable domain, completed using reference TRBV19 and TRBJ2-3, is DGGITQSPKYLFRKEGQNVTLSCEQNLNHDAMYWYRQDPGQGLRLIYYSQIVNDFQKGDIAEGYSVSREKKESFPLTVTSAQKNPTAFYLCASNHLGGNITDTQYFGPGTRLTVL.

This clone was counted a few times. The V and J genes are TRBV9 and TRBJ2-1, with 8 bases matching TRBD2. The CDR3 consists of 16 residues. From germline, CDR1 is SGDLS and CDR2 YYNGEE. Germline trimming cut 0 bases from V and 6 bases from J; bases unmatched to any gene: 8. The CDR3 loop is CASSVVGVAGTNEQFF. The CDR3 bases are TGTGCCAGCAGCGTAGTAGGGGTAGCGGGAACCAATGAGCAGTTCTTC. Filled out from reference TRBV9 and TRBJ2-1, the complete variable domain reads DSGVTQTPKHLITATGQRVTLRCSPRSGDLSVYWYQQSLDQGLQFLIQYYNGEERAKGNILERFSAQQFPDLHSELNLSSLELGDSALYFCASSVVGVAGTNEQFFGPGTRLTVL.

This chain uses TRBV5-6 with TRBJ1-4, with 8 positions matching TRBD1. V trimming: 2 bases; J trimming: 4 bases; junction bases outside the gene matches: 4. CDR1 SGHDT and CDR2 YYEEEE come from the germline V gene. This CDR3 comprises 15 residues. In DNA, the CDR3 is TGTGCCAGCAGCTTCAGGGGGCGGATTAATGAAAAACTGTTTTTT. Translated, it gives CASSFRGRINEKLFF.

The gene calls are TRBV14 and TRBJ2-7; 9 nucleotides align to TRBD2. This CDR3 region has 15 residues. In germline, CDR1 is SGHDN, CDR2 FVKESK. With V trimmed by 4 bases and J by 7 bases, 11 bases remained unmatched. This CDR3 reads CASSRPGTSLREQYV. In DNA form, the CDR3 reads TGTGCCAGCAGCCGCCCCGGGACTAGCTTAAGAGAGCAGTACGTC.

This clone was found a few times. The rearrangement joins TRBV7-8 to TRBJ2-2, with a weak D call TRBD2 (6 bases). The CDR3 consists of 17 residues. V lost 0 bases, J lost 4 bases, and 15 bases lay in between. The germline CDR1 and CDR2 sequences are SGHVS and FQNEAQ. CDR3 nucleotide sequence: TGTGCCAGCAGCTTAGCTCGGAGGGCGGGAACCACCGGGGAGCTGTTTTTT. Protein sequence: CASSLARRAGTTGELFF.